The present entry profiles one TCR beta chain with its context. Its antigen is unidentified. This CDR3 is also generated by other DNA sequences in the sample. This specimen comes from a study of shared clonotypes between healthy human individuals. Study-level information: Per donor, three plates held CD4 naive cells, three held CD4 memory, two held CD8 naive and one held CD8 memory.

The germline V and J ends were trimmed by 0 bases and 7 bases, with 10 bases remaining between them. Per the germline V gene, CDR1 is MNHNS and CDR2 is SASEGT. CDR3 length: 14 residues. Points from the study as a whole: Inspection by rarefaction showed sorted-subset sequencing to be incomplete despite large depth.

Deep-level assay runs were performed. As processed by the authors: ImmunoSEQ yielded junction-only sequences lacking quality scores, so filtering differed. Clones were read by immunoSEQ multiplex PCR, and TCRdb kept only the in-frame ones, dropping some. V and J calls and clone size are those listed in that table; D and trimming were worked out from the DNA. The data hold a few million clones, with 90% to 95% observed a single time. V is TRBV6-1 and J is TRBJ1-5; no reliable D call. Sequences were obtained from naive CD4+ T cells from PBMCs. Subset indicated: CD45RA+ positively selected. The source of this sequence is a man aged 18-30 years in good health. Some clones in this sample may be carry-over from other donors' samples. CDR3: CASSEAPGVQPQHF. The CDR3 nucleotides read TGTGCCAGCAGTGAAGCGCCTGGGGTCCAGCCCCAGCATTTT.